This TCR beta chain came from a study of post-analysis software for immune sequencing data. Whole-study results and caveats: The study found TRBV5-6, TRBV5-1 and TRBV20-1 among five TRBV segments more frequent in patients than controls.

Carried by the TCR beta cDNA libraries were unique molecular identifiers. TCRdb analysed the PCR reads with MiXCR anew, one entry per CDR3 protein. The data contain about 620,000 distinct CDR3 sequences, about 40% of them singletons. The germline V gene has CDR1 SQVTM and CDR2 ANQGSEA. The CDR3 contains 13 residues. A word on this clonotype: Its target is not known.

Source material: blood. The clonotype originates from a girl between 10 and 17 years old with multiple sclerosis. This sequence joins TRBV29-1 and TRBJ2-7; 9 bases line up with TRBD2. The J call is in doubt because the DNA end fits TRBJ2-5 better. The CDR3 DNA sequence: TGCAGCGTTGCGAGCGGGGGGAGAATGACCCAGTACTTC. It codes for CSVASGGRMTQYF.